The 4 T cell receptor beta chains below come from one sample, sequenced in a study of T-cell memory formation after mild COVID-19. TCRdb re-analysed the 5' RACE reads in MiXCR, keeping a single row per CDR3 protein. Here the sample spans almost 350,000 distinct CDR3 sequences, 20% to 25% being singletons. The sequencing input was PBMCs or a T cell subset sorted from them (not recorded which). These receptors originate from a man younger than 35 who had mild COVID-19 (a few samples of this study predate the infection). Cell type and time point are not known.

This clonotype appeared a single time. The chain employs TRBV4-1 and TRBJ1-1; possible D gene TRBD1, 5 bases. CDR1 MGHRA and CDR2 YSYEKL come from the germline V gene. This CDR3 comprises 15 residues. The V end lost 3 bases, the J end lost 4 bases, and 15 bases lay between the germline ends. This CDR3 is CASSHPNGGGTEAFF. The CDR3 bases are TGCGCCAGCAGCCACCCCAACGGGGGGGGCACTGAAGCTTTCTTT.

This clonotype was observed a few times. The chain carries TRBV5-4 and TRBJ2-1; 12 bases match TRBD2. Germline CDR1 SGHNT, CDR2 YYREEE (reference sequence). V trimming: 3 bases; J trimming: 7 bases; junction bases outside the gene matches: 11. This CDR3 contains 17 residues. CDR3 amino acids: CASSSDPSGGAWNEQFF. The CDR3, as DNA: TGTGCCAGCAGCTCAGATCCTAGCGGGGGGGCCTGGAATGAGCAGTTCTTC. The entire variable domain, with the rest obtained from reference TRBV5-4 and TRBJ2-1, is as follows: ETGVTQSPTHLIKTRGQQVTLRCSSQSGHNTVSWYQQALGQGPQFIFQYYREEENGRGNFPPRFSGLQFPNYSSELNVNALELDDSALYLCASSSDPSGGAWNEQFFGPGTRLTVL.

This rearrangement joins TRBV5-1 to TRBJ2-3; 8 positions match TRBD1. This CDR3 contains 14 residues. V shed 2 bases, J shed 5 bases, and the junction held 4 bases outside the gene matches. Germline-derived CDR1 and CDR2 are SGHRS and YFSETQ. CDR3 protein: CASSFGQGGDTQYF. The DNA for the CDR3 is TGCGCCAGCAGCTTTGGACAGGGCGGAGATACGCAGTATTTT.

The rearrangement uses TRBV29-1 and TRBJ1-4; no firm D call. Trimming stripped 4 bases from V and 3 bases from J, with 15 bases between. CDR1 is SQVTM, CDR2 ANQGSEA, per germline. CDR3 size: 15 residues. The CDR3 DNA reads TGCAGCGTTGCCCCACCGGGAGGGCCTAATGAAAAACTGTTTTTT. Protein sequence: CSVAPPGGPNEKLFF.